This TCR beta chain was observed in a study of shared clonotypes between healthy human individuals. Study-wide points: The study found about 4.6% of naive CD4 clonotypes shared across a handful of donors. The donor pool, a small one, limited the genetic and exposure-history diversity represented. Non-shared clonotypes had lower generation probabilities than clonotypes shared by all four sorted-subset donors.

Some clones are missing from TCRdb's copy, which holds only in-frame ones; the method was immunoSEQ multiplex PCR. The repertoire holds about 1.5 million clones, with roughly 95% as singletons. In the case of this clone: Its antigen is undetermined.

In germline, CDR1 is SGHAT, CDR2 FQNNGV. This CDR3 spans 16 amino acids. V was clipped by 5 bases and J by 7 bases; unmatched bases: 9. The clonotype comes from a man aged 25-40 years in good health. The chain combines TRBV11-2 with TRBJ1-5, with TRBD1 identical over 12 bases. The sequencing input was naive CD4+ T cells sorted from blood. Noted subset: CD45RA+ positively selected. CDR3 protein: CASSPSTGTGGQPQHF. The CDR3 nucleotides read TGTGCCAGCAGCCCCTCAACCGGGACAGGGGGCCAGCCCCAGCATTTT.